Below are 20 T cell receptor beta chains sequenced from a single sample in a study of shared clonotypes between healthy human individuals. The assay was immunoSEQ multiplex PCR, and TCRdb's table has in-frame clones only and misses some. The sample lists about 2.4 million clones; roughly 93% were seen once. Sequenced material: naive CD4+ T cells from PBMCs. Regarding subset: CD45RA+ positively selected. Every receptor here comes from a man between 18 and 29 years old in good health. Some clones in this sample may be carry-over from other donors' samples.

The V call is TRBV7-2, the J call TRBJ2-3; D remains unclear. The CDR3 runs 14 residues. Germline CDR1 is SGHTA and CDR2 is FQGNSA. Trimming cost V 3 bases and J 1 base, with 8 bases left between them. The CDR3 loop reads CASSFTPGTDTQYF. The CDR3 DNA is TGTGCCAGCAGCTTTACCCCAGGCACAGATACGCAGTATTTT.

This clone came up a few times. The rearrangement links TRBV28 to TRBJ1-1; D uncertain. Trimming pared 8 bases from V and 2 bases from J, leaving 9 bases between. Germline CDR1 and CDR2: MDHEN and SYDVKM. There are 12 residues in the CDR3. CDR3 loop: CASHLGNTEAFF. As DNA, the CDR3 is TGTGCCAGCCACTTAGGAAACACTGAAGCTTTCTTT.

The chain employs TRBV27 and TRBJ1-1; the D is unclear. The CDR3 loop spans 13 amino acids. Germline V CDR1 and CDR2: MNHEY, SMNVEV (reference sequence). V dropped 3 bases and J dropped 5 bases, with 10 bases sitting between them. CDR3 DNA: TGTGCCAGCAGTTTTTCTCCCAGGACTGAAGCTTTCTTT. Translating it yields CASSFSPRTEAFF.

The J gene is TRBJ2-7, the V gene TRBV13; 9 nucleotides agree with TRBD2. Unmatched junction bases numbered 7, after V lost 5 bases and J lost 5 bases. The germline V gene encodes CDR1 PRHDT and CDR2 FYEKMQ (reference sequence). CDR3 length: 14 amino acids. Written as DNA, the CDR3 is TGTGCCAGCAGCCCCCTAGCGGGACTAAACGAGCAGTACTTC. Amino acids: CASSPLAGLNEQYF.

This sequence joins TRBV29-1 and TRBJ2-3; TRBD2 matches 8 bases. This CDR3 spans 12 amino acids. Germline values: CDR1 SQVTM, CDR2 ANQGSEA. J gave up 7 bases and V 6 bases, and 6 bases lay outside the gene matches. CDR3 loop: CSVGWTSHTQYF. The CDR3 nucleotides read TGCAGCGTAGGATGGACTAGCCATACGCAGTATTTT.

The chain uses TRBV5-1 and TRBJ2-7; TRBD1 aligns across 7 bases. Germline trimming cut 4 bases from V and 0 bases from J; bases unmatched to any gene: 4. Germline CDR1 reads SGHRS; CDR2 reads YFSETQ. The CDR3 runs 14 residues. CDR3 amino acids: CASSATGTSYEQYF. The CDR3 coding sequence is TGCGCCAGCAGCGCGACAGGGACCTCCTACGAGCAGTACTTC.

The chain couples TRBV5-1 to TRBJ2-1; 13 bases align to TRBD2. V was clipped by 2 bases and J by 0 bases; unmatched bases: 2. CDR3 length: 17 residues. Per the germline V gene, CDR1 is SGHRS and CDR2 is YFSETQ. CDR3 nucleotide sequence: TGCGCCAGCAGCTTTTGGACTAGCGGGAGCTCCTACAATGAGCAGTTCTTC. Encoded protein: CASSFWTSGSSYNEQFF. The whole variable domain, filled in from reference TRBV5-1 and TRBJ2-1, reads KAGVTQTPRYLIKTRGQQVTLSCSPISGHRSVSWYQQTPGQGLQFLFEYFSETQRNKGNFPGRFSGRQFSNSRSEMNVSTLELGDSALYLCASSFWTSGSSYNEQFFGPGTRLTVL.

The chain combines TRBV7-9 with TRBJ2-3, with TRBD2 identical over 8 bases. The CDR3 is 15 amino acids. Germline V lookup: CDR1 SEHNR, CDR2 FQNEAQ (reference sequence). V shed 2 bases, J shed 4 bases, and the junction held 5 bases outside the gene matches. CDR3 sequence reads: CASSLNSGSSDTQYF. The CDR3 DNA reads as TGTGCCAGCAGCTTAAACAGCGGGAGTTCAGATACGCAGTATTTT.

The chain employs TRBV9 and TRBJ2-3; 8 nucleotides agree with TRBD1. The CDR3 contains 14 residues. Germline CDR1 reads SGDLS; CDR2 reads YYNGEE. With V trimmed by 6 bases and J by 2 bases, 5 bases remained unmatched. This CDR3 is CASTQGATTDTQYF. Here the CDR3 DNA reads TGTGCCAGCACCCAGGGGGCCACCACAGATACGCAGTATTTT.

J is TRBJ1-1 and V is TRBV15; D might be TRBD1 (6 bases). This CDR3 region has 15 residues. Germline V CDR1 and CDR2: LNHNV, YYDKDF (reference sequence). V dropped 3 bases and J dropped 0 bases, with 11 bases sitting between them. CDR3 in amino acids: CATSSRQDLNTEAFF. CDR3 coding DNA: TGTGCCACCAGCAGTAGACAGGACTTGAACACTGAAGCTTTCTTT. The complete variable domain, with remaining parts taken from reference TRBV15 and TRBJ1-1, reads DAMVIQNPRYQVTQFGKPVTLSCSQTLNHNVMYWYQQKSSQAPKLLFHYYDKDFNNEADTPDNFQSRRPNTSFCFLDIRSPGLGDTAMYLCATSSRQDLNTEAFFGQGTRLTVV.

The CDR3 is CASSKVETGNTEAFF. CDR3 nucleotide sequence: TGTGCCAGCAGCAAAGTGGAAACAGGGAACACTGAAGCTTTCTTT. The gene calls are TRBV21-1 and TRBJ1-1; the D call TRBD1 from the table was never checked on the DNA. TRBV21-1 is deemed a pseudogene. The CDR3 is made up of 15 amino acids.

The chain recombines TRBV5-1 with TRBJ2-3, with D possibly TRBD2 on 6 matching bases. The CDR3 is made up of 19 amino acids. Looked up from germline, CDR1 is SGHRS and CDR2 is YFSETQ. V lost 0 bases and J 2 bases, leaving 22 bases between the germline ends. The CDR3 spells CASSLARTSGRLYTDTQYF. The CDR3 coding sequence is TGCGCCAGCAGCTTGGCCAGGACGTCCGGGAGACTATACACAGATACGCAGTATTTT.

This clone was counted once. The J gene is TRBJ2-7, the V gene TRBV5-5; D is possibly TRBD1 (5 bases). From germline, CDR1 is SGHKS and CDR2 YYEKEE (reference sequence). The CDR3 loop spans 14 amino acids. Trimming removed 2 bases from V and 7 bases from J, with 16 bases in between. Here the CDR3 DNA reads TGTGCCAGCAGCTTCCAGGGTCCTTCGGAGGAGCAGTACTTC. Its protein is CASSFQGPSEEQYF. Full variable domain (outside the CDR3, taken from reference TRBV5-5 and TRBJ2-7): DAGVTQSPTHLIKTRGQQVTLRCSPISGHKSVSWYQQVLGQGPQFIFQYYEKEERGRGNFPDRFSARQFPNYSSELNVNALLLGDSALYLCASSFQGPSEEQYFGPGTRLTVT.

V usage is TRBV28 and J usage is TRBJ2-1; 7 nucleotides agree with TRBD2. The CDR3 is made up of 15 amino acids. After removal of 5 bases from V and 0 bases from J, the junction contained 4 bases not matched to a gene. Germline V lookup: CDR1 MDHEN, CDR2 SYDVKM. The CDR3: CASSPGTNSYNEQFF. CDR3 DNA sequence: TGTGCCAGCAGTCCCGGGACTAACTCCTACAATGAGCAGTTCTTC.

This chain joins TRBV5-1 and TRBJ1-5, with TRBD1 matching over 10 bases. The junction had 5 bases not matched to a gene; V was cut back by 4 bases and J by 7 bases. The CDR3 totals 14 residues. From germline, CDR1 is SGHRS and CDR2 YFSETQ. CDR3 bases: TGCGCCAGCAGCAGGACAGGGGGAACGCAGCCCCAGCATTTT. Protein sequence: CASSRTGGTQPQHF.

The gene calls are TRBV7-3 and TRBJ2-2, with 7 bases fitting TRBD2. The junction had 2 bases not matched to a gene; V was cut back by 6 bases and J by 1 base. This CDR3 is built from 14 residues. Per germline, CDR1 SGHTA and CDR2 FQGTGA. The CDR3 DNA sequence: TGTGCCAGCAGGCTAGCGGAGAACACCGGGGAGCTGTTTTTT. Its translation: CASRLAENTGELFF.

The chain has TRBV28 and TRBJ2-3; 11 nucleotides line up with TRBD1. Looked up from germline, CDR1 is MDHEN and CDR2 is SYDVKM. There are 18 residues in the CDR3. V was clipped by 5 bases and J by 2 bases; unmatched bases: 12. CDR3 nucleotides: TGTGCCAGCAGTAGCTCCGGGACAGGGGGAATCTTCACAGATACGCAGTATTTT. Translating gives CASSSSGTGGIFTDTQYF.

The V call is TRBV29-1, the J call TRBJ2-7; D might be TRBD2 (5 bases). This CDR3 has 13 amino acids. Germline values: CDR1 SQVTM, CDR2 ANQGSEA. The V gene lost 2 bases and the J gene lost 7 bases, with 15 bases spanning the gap. In DNA form, the CDR3 reads TGCAGCGTTGAAAGTGTGGGAGCCGGGGAGCAGTACTTC. This translates into CSVESVGAGEQYF.

The chain employs TRBV5-4 and TRBJ2-3; D gene uncertain. V gave up 1 base and J gave up 2 bases, with 8 bases separating them. The CDR3 is 14 amino acids. The V gene's germline CDR1 is SGHNT and CDR2 YYREEE (reference sequence). CDR3 protein: CASSLPEDTDTQYF. CDR3 in DNA: TGTGCCAGCAGCTTGCCGGAAGACACAGATACGCAGTATTTT.

The gene calls are TRBV19 and TRBJ2-7, with 10 bases lining up with TRBD1. CDR3 length equals 17 residues. Germline V gene lookup returns CDR1 LNHDA and CDR2 SQIVND (reference sequence). V lost 7 bases, J lost 8 bases, and 20 bases stayed unmatched. The CDR3 protein is CASTRATGTGDNNKQYF. CDR3 nucleotide sequence: TGTGCCAGTACCCGTGCTACCGGGACAGGGGATAACAATAAGCAGTACTTC.